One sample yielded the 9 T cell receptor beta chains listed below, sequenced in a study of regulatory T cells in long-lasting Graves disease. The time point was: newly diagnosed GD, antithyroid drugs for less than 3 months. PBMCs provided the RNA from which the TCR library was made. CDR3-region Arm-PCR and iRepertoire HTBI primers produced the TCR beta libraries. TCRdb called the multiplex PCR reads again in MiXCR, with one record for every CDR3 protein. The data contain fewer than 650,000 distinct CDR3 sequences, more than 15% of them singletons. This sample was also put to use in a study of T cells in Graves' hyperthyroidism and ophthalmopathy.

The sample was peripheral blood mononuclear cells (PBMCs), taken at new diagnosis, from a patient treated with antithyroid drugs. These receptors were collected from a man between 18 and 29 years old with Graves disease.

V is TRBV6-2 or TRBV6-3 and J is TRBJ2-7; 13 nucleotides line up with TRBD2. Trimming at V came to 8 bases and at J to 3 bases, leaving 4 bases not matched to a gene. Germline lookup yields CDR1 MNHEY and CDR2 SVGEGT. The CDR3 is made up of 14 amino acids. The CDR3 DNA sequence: TGTGCCAGCGGACTAGCGGGAGCCTACTACGAGCAGTACTTC. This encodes CASGLAGAYYEQYF.

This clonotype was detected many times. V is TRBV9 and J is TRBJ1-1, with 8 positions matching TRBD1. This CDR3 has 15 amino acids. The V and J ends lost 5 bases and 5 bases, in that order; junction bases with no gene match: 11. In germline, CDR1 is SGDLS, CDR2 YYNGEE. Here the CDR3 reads CASRANGQGGTEAFF. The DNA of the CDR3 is TGTGCCAGCAGAGCGAACGGACAGGGAGGAACTGAAGCTTTCTTT.

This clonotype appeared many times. CDR3 coding DNA: TGCGCCAGCAGCTTGGGGCCAGAGACCCAGTACTTC. Its protein is CASSLGPETQYF. This sequence joins TRBV5-1 and TRBJ2-5; D call uncertain. Between the trimmed V and J ends, which lost 0 bases and 4 bases, there was a span of 4 bases. Germline V lookup: CDR1 SGHRS, CDR2 YFSETQ. The length of the CDR3 is 12 residues.

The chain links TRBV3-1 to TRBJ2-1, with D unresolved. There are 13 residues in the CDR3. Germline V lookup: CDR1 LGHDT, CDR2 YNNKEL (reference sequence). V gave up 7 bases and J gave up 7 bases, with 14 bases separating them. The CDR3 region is CASTLGFGNEQFF. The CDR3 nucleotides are TGTGCCAGCACCCTGGGATTTGGAAATGAGCAGTTCTTC.

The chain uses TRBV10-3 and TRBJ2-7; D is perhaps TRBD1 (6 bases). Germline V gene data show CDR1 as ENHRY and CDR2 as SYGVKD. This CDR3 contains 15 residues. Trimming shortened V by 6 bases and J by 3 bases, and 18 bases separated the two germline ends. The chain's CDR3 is CAIREQGLGDYEQYF. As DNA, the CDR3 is TGTGCCATCAGGGAACAGGGTTTAGGCGACTACGAGCAGTACTTC.

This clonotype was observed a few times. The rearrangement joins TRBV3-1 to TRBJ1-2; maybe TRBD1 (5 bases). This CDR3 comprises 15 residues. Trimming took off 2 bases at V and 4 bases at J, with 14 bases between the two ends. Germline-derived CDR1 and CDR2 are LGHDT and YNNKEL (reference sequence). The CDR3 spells CASSQRQQYLYGYTF. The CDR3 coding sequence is TGTGCCAGCAGCCAACGACAGCAGTACCTCTATGGCTACACCTTC.

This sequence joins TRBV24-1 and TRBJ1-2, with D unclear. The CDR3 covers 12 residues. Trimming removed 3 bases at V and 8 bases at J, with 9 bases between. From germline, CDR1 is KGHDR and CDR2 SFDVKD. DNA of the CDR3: TGTGCCACCAGTGATGGAACTAGGGGCTACACCTTC. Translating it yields CATSDGTRGYTF.

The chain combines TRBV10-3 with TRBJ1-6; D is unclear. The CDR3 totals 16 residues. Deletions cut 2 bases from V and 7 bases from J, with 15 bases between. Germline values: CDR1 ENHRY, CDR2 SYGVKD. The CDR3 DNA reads TGTGCCATCAGTGAGACAGAAACCCGAGTCAATTCACCCCTCCACTTT. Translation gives CAISETETRVNSPLHF.

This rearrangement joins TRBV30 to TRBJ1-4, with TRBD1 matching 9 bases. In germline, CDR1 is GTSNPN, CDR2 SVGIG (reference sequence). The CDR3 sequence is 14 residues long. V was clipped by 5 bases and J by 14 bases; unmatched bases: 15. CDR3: CAWDLGQGSSRLFF. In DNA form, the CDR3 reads TGTGCCTGGGACTTGGGACAGGGTTCATCGCGTCTGTTTTTT.